Given below is one T cell receptor beta chain in context. In the original processing: Researchers report that nucleated cell counts were estimated from reference gene primer amplification. Profiling relied on immunoSEQ multiplex PCR, and the TCRdb table lists in-frame clones only, not all of them. V and J calls and clone size are copied from that table; D and trimming were computed from the DNA. Found here are 78,000 or so clones, approximately 86% of them singletons; the top ten hold 4.5% to 5%. The CDR3 length is 14 residues. Germline CDR1 is SGHKS and CDR2 is YYEKEE (reference sequence). V lost 0 bases, J lost 0 bases, and 7 bases lay in between. These data belong to a study of blood T cell repertoires in COVID-19. Study overall: Sites in the United States, Italy and Spain provided acute and convalescent COVID-19 samples. Sources were T cells, B-cell-depleted T cells, or PBMCs; the material itself was cDNA or gDNA.

Sequenced material: peripheral blood. The clonotype was recovered from a man in his fifties or sixties with active or convalescent COVID-19. This chain connects TRBV5-5 to TRBJ2-7, with D maybe TRBD2 (5 bases). This CDR3 is CASSLGGLSYEQYV. The CDR3 nucleotides are TGTGCCAGCAGCTTGGGAGGGCTCTCCTACGAGCAGTACGTC.